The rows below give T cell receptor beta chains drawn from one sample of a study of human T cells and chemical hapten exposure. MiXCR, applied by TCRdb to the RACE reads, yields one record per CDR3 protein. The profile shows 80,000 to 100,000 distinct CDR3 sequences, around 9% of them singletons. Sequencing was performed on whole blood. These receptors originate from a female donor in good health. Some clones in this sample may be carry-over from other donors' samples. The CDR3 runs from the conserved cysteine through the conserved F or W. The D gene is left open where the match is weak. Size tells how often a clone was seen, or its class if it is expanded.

CDR3 protein: CAWSLAGVNTGELFF
CDR3 DNA: TGTGCCTGGAGTCTAGCGGGAGTGAACACCGGGGAGCTGTTTTTT
D gene: TRBD2
V gene: TRBV30
J gene: TRBJ2-2
clone size: few

CDR3 protein: CASSVGQSSYNEQFF
CDR3 DNA: TGTGCCAGCAGCGTAGGGCAGAGCTCCTACAATGAGCAGTTCTTC
D gene: -
V gene: TRBV9
J gene: TRBJ2-1
clone size: few

CDR3 protein: CSARDTQREATYEQYF
CDR3 DNA: TGCAGTGCTAGAGATACCCAGCGGGAGGCCACCTACGAGCAGTACTTC
D gene: TRBD2
V gene: TRBV20-1
J gene: TRBJ2-7
clone size: few

CDR3 protein: CSARVGNEQFF
CDR3 DNA: TGCAGTGCTAGAGTGGGGAATGAGCAGTTCTTC
D gene: -
V gene: TRBV20-1
J gene: TRBJ2-1
clone size: few

CDR3 protein: CASSPVQGNGYTF
CDR3 DNA: TGTGCCAGCAGTCCGGTACAGGGGAATGGCTACACCTTC
D gene: TRBD1
V gene: TRBV28
J gene: TRBJ1-2
clone size: many

CDR3 protein: CAWSSGRGVAKNIQYF
CDR3 DNA: TGTGCCTGGAGTTCCGGTAGGGGGGTTGCCAAAAACATTCAGTACTTC
D gene: -
V gene: TRBV30
J gene: TRBJ2-4
clone size: few

CDR3 protein: CSARDLLAEYNEQFF
CDR3 DNA: TGCAGTGCTAGAGATCTCCTAGCGGAGTACAATGAGCAGTTCTTC
D gene: TRBD2
V gene: TRBV20-1
J gene: TRBJ2-1
clone size: many

CDR3 protein: CASSYGPTYEQYF
CDR3 DNA: TGTGCCAGCAGTTACGGCCCCACTTACGAGCAGTACTTC
D gene: -
V gene: TRBV6-6
J gene: TRBJ2-7
clone size: few

CDR3 protein: CASSWRQGRNSPLHF
CDR3 DNA: TGTGCCAGCAGCTGGAGGCAGGGGAGGAATTCACCCCTCCACTTT
D gene: -
V gene: TRBV5-4
J gene: TRBJ1-6
clone size: many

CDR3 protein: CASSLPGTENTEAFF
CDR3 DNA: TGTGCCAGCAGTTTACCTGGGACGGAGAACACTGAAGCTTTCTTT
D gene: -
V gene: TRBV28
J gene: TRBJ1-1
clone size: many

CDR3 protein: CASSAGGNNYGYTF
CDR3 DNA: TGTGCCAGCAGTGCAGGGGGGAACAACTATGGCTACACCTTC
D gene: TRBD1
V gene: TRBV6-1
J gene: TRBJ1-2
clone size: few

CDR3 protein: CASSPVRFREQYF
CDR3 DNA: TGTGCCAGCAGCCCGGTTCGGTTTCGCGAGCAGTACTTC
D gene: -
V gene: TRBV6-6
J gene: TRBJ2-7
clone size: few

CDR3 protein: CASRAAGNMNTEAFF
CDR3 DNA: TGTGCCAGCAGGGCTGCCGGGAATATGAACACTGAAGCTTTCTTT
D gene: -
V gene: TRBV5-5
J gene: TRBJ1-1
clone size: few